These 6 T cell receptor beta chains originate from one sample sequenced in a study of T-cell reconstitution after alpha-beta-depleted transplantation in children. During its preparation, the TCRbeta library received unique molecular identifiers. Via MiXCR, TCRdb re-called the PCR reads, giving one row per CDR3 protein. Of some 840,000 distinct CDR3 sequences listed, around 17% are singletons. Sample: PBMCs, mostly from graft donor cells, taken 360 days after TCRalphabeta/CD19-depleted stem cell transplant. These receptors were obtained from a male patient between 5 and 17 years old who had a stem cell transplant for acute lymphoblastic leukemia, so the T cells may come from the graft donor.

The chain has TRBV20-1 and TRBJ2-1; 12 bases map to TRBD2. Germline assignment: CDR1 DFQATT and CDR2 SNEGSKA (reference sequence). The V and J ends lost 2 bases and 1 base, in that order; junction bases with no gene match: 6. This CDR3 region has 17 residues. This CDR3 is CSARRLAGEFSYNEQFF. As DNA, the CDR3 is TGCAGTGCTAGAAGACTAGCGGGAGAGTTTTCCTACAATGAGCAGTTCTTC.

Comment on this clonotype: A read error may explain this, as a much larger clone is one base away. J is TRBJ2-3 and V is TRBV29-1; D is uncertain. Germline CDR1 and CDR2: SQVTM and ANQGSEA. The CDR3 loop spans 13 amino acids. The CDR3, as DNA: TGCAGCGTTGAATTAGGCACCACAGATGCGCAGTATTTT. Encoded protein: CSVELGTTDAQYF.

This clonotype was recorded a few times. This chain uses TRBV3-1 with TRBJ2-1; D gene uncertain. This CDR3 is 14 amino acids long. The germline V gene encodes CDR1 LGHDT and CDR2 YNNKEL (reference sequence). V lost 10 bases to trimming and J lost 0 bases, with 13 bases between them. CDR3 region: CATTYRGSYNEQFF. CDR3 DNA sequence: TGTGCCACCACCTACAGAGGCTCCTACAATGAGCAGTTCTTC.

This chain connects TRBV20-1 to TRBJ2-2; 9 nucleotides match TRBD2. CDR1 is DFQATT, CDR2 SNEGSKA, per germline (reference sequence). This CDR3 has 15 residues. Trimming cost V 5 bases and J 0 bases; bases outside gene matches: 4. The CDR3 DNA follows: TGCAGTGCTCCCTGGACTAGCGCGAACACCGGGGAGCTGTTTTTT. Encoded protein: CSAPWTSANTGELFF.

In this sample, this clonotype turned up many times. The chain employs TRBV12-3 or TRBV12-4 and TRBJ2-1, with 12 bases aligning to TRBD2. Trimming at V came to 5 bases and at J to 2 bases, leaving 1 base not matched to a gene. There are 15 residues in the CDR3. CDR3 sequence (DNA): TGTGCCAGCAGTCCTAGCGGGAGGGCCTACAATGAGCAGTTCTTC. It codes for CASSPSGRAYNEQFF.

CDR3 region: CASSLSSLIREQYF. CDR3 sequence (DNA): TGCGCCAGCAGCTTGAGCTCCTTGATCCGCGAGCAGTACTTC. The genes are TRBV5-1 and TRBJ2-7; D ambiguous. The CDR3 sequence is 14 residues long. V was clipped by 1 base and J by 6 bases, with 14 bases between them. Germline CDR1 reads SGHRS; CDR2 reads YFSETQ.